This entry lists 24 T cell receptor beta chains sequenced from one sample in a study of blood T cells in healthy people across ages. The authors ran a second PCR of 7 to 11 cycles using a sample-barcoded 5' primer and a J-beta primer mix. TCRdb re-analysed the 5' RACE reads in MiXCR, keeping a single row per CDR3 protein. The sample records hundreds of thousands of distinct CDR3 sequences, 35% to 40% being singletons. Input material: blood. These receptors originate from a man aged 18 to 35 in good health.

This clonotype was seen once. This may come from a read error, since a much larger clone is one base off. This chain links TRBV6-5 with TRBJ2-7; D could derive from TRBD1 or TRBD2 (5 bases each). The germline gives CDR1 MNHEY, CDR2 SVGAGI. The CDR3 consists of 14 residues. The V end lost 6 bases, the J end lost 10 bases, and 22 bases lay between the germline ends. The CDR3 sequence is CASSAPGLQEIQYF. In nucleotides, the CDR3 is TGTGCCAGCAGCGCCCCGGGGCTCCAAGAGATCCAGTACTTC.

This clonotype was found a few times. For the CDR3, the DNA is TGTGCCAGCAGCTTATATGCGTACGAGCAGTACTTC. Amino acid sequence: CASSLYAYEQYF. The J gene is TRBJ2-7, the V gene TRBV13; D is unclear. This CDR3 comprises 12 residues. The ends were cut back, 2 bases at V and 4 bases at J, with 6 bases in the middle. CDR1 PRHDT and CDR2 FYEKMQ come from the germline V gene (reference sequence).

This clonotype occurred a few times. The rearrangement uses TRBV7-2 and TRBJ2-2; D call uncertain. The length of the CDR3 is 16 residues. The germline CDR1 and CDR2 sequences are SGHTA and FQGNSA. Trimming removed 1 base from V and 8 bases from J, with 17 bases in between. The CDR3 region has the DNA TGTGCCAGCAGCTTAGTCGCGTCTAGAGATTCGGGGGAGCTGTTTTTT. It translates to CASSLVASRDSGELFF.

This clonotype came up a few times. One junction end disagrees with the germline gene, perhaps due to a read error. The V call is TRBV6-2 or TRBV6-3, the J call TRBJ1-1; D unclear. The CDR3 loop spans 13 amino acids. CDR1 is MNHEY, CDR2 SVGEGT, per germline. DNA for the CDR3: TGTGCCAGCAGTTACACACGGAACTCTGAAGCTTTCTTT. Its protein is CASSYTRNSEAFF.

This chain joins TRBV7-8 and TRBJ1-1; D call uncertain. The CDR3 runs to 15 residues. Between the trimmed V and J ends, which lost 5 bases and 1 base, there was a span of 14 bases. Germline V CDR1 and CDR2: SGHVS, FQNEAQ. This CDR3 is CASSLTRAENTEAFF. The CDR3 DNA follows: TGTGCCAGCAGCCTAACTAGGGCGGAGAACACTGAAGCTTTCTTT.

V is TRBV7-2 and J is TRBJ2-7; 9 bases are a match to TRBD1. TRBJ2-5 explains the end of the DNA better; the J call may be wrong. This CDR3 contains 14 residues. Germline values: CDR1 SGHTA, CDR2 FQGNSA. The CDR3 bases are TGTGCCAGCAGCGTAAACAGGGGGCAGGGGACCCAGTACTTC. Amino acid sequence: CASSVNRGQGTQYF.

The table lists this clonotype with a few counts. This chain uses TRBV3-1 with TRBJ1-5; maybe TRBD1 (6 bases). With 11 bases removed from V and 0 bases from J, the gap between germline ends came to 17 bases. Germline CDR1 reads LGHDT; CDR2 reads YNNKEL (reference sequence). The CDR3 is made up of 15 amino acids. As DNA, the CDR3 is TGTGCCGCGCGGACAGTTTCCGATAGCAATCAGCCCCAGCATTTT. This sequence encodes CAARTVSDSNQPQHF.

There are many counts of this clonotype. This chain joins TRBV6-2 or TRBV6-3 and TRBJ2-1; 9 bases fit TRBD2. This CDR3 region has 14 residues. Losses at the gene ends were 7 bases for V and 9 bases for J; bases not matched to a gene: 10. Germline CDR1 reads MNHEY; CDR2 reads SVGEGT. The CDR3 protein is CASTITGLASEQFF. CDR3 DNA: TGTGCCAGCACTATAACGGGACTAGCAAGTGAGCAGTTCTTC.

On this clonotype itself: Lacking the conserved final phenylalanine or tryptophan, this CDR3 likely reflects a read error. V usage is TRBV20-1 and J usage is TRBJ2-4; 7 bases fit TRBD1. The J call may be in error: the DNA end matches TRBJ2-5 better. The length of the CDR3 is 13 residues. The germline V gene has CDR1 DFQATT and CDR2 SNEGSKA (reference sequence). This CDR3 reads CSALTGSVETQYS. CDR3 DNA: TGCAGTGCTCTGACAGGGTCTGTAGAGACCCAGTACTCC.

With respect to this clonotype: Mismatch with germline at one junction end may stem from a read error. The V call is TRBV20-1, the J call TRBJ2-3, with 7 positions matching TRBD2. The CDR3 length is 15 residues. CDR1 is DFQATT, CDR2 SNEGSKA, per germline (reference sequence). CDR3 in DNA: TGCAGTGCTAGAATTCTTGCTTGGGGGGGAGATAGGCAGTATTTT. This codes for CSARILAWGGDRQYF.

This clonotype came up a few times. The rearrangement uses TRBV28 and TRBJ2-1; D remains ambiguous. V lost 5 bases to trimming and J lost 6 bases, with 17 bases between them. The CDR3 sequence is 15 residues long. Germline V gene sequence: CDR1 MDHEN, CDR2 SYDVKM. Here the CDR3 reads CASSLGRTYSNEQFF. The CDR3, as DNA: TGTGCCAGCAGTCTAGGGCGCACCTATAGCAATGAGCAGTTCTTC.

The V gene is TRBV7-9, the J gene TRBJ2-3; D gene ambiguous. Germline V gene sequence: CDR1 SEHNR, CDR2 FQNEAQ (reference sequence). The V end was cut by 3 bases, the J end by 5 bases, with 12 bases between. CDR3 size: 14 residues. The CDR3 DNA follows: TGTGCCAGCAGCTTCGAGATGCAAGGAGATACGCAGTATTTT. It codes for CASSFEMQGDTQYF. The whole variable domain, filled in from reference TRBV7-9 and TRBJ2-3, reads DTGVSQNPRHKITKRGQNVTFRCDPISEHNRLYWYRQTLGQGPEFLTYFQNEAQLEKSRLLSDRFSAERPKGSFSTLEIQRTEQGDSAMYLCASSFEMQGDTQYFGPGTRLTVL.

This sequence joins TRBV6-1 and TRBJ1-2; TRBD1 is a possible D gene (5 bases). Trimming shortened V by 4 bases and J by 4 bases, and 16 bases separated the two germline ends. Germline values: CDR1 MNHNS, CDR2 SASEGT. The length of the CDR3 is 15 residues. The CDR3 protein is CASSVGTGLLYGYTF. In DNA form, the CDR3 reads TGTGCCAGCAGTGTCGGGACGGGCCTTCTCTATGGCTACACCTTC.

This chain connects TRBV20-1 to TRBJ1-1, with 7 bases lining up with TRBD1. Germline V lookup: CDR1 DFQATT, CDR2 SNEGSKA (reference sequence). J gave up 5 bases and V 5 bases, and 8 bases lay outside the gene matches. The CDR3 covers 13 residues. Here the CDR3 reads CSALSGGRTEAFF. For the CDR3, the DNA is TGCAGTGCTTTATCAGGGGGGAGAACTGAAGCTTTCTTT.

V usage is TRBV28 and J usage is TRBJ2-5, with TRBD1 identical over 12 bases. The CDR3 is 16 residues long. Trimming took 5 bases from V and 4 from J; bases not matched to a gene: 8. CDR1 is MDHEN and CDR2 is SYDVKM in the germline V gene. The CDR3 DNA reads as TGTGCCAGCAGTGCGACGGGACAGGGGGCTGGAGAGACCCAGTACTTC. Translation gives CASSATGQGAGETQYF. The full variable domain, its missing parts supplied by reference TRBV28 and TRBJ2-5, is DVKVTQSSRYLVKRTGEKVFLECVQDMDHENMFWYRQDPGLGLRLIYFSYDVKMKEKGDIPEGYSVSREKKERFSLILESASTNQTSMYLCASSATGQGAGETQYFGPGTRLLVL.

This clonotype was observed a few times. The chain has TRBV6-2 or TRBV6-3 and TRBJ2-5, with D perhaps TRBD1 (6 bases). TRBJ2-7 explains the end of the DNA better; the J call may be wrong. The germline V gene encodes CDR1 MNHEY and CDR2 SVGEGT. The CDR3 is made up of 15 amino acids. As DNA, the CDR3 is TGTGCCAGCAGTTCTCGACAGGTTGAAAATGGCGAGCAGTACTTC. Translation: CASSSRQVENGEQYF.

This clonotype was found a few times. The chain links TRBV7-8 to TRBJ2-7; D may be TRBD1 (5 bases). The CDR3 spans 16 residues. Germline V gene sequence: CDR1 SGHVS, CDR2 FQNEAQ. Trimming removed 5 bases at V and 3 bases at J, with 20 bases between. DNA of the CDR3: TGTGCCAGCAGCGCCGCAGGGAATCTGATGGTCTACGAGCAGTACTTC. It encodes CASSAAGNLMVYEQYF.

This clonotype showed up just a few times. CDR3 DNA: TGTGCCAGCAGCTTAAAAGGACAGCCCGGGGAGACCCAGTACTTC. It yields the protein CASSLKGQPGETQYF. This chain joins TRBV7-9 and TRBJ2-5, with a weak D call TRBD1 (6 bases). The CDR3 sequence is 15 residues long. The V end lost 2 bases, the J end lost 5 bases, and 15 bases lay between the germline ends. The germline gives CDR1 SEHNR, CDR2 FQNEAQ (reference sequence).

V and J are TRBV6-2 or TRBV6-3 and TRBJ2-1; 7 bases align to TRBD1. Per germline, CDR1 MNHEY and CDR2 SVGEGT. The CDR3 consists of 15 residues. Germline trimming cut 7 bases from V and 10 bases from J; bases unmatched to any gene: 16. The CDR3 DNA is TGTGCCAGCACCAACCCGAGGGACAGAAGCTTCGAGCAGTTCTTC. It is translated as CASTNPRDRSFEQFF.

This clonotype was recorded many times. V gene TRBV10-3 combines with J gene TRBJ2-1, with 9 bases identical to TRBD1. The CDR3 extends over 13 amino acids. The trim removed 8 bases at V and 6 bases at J, leaving 5 bases unmatched. Germline V lookup: CDR1 ENHRY, CDR2 SYGVKD. The CDR3 sequence: CAIGTGYVNEQFF. In nucleotides, the CDR3 is TGTGCCATCGGGACAGGGTATGTCAATGAGCAGTTCTTC.

This clonotype appeared many times. This chain links TRBV5-5 with TRBJ1-2, with 7 bases that match TRBD1. The CDR3 sequence is 15 residues long. Germline CDR1 is SGHKS and CDR2 is YYEKEE (reference sequence). V lost 0 bases and J lost 4; bases outside the gene matches: 6. This CDR3 is CASSLGGGQTYGYTF. The CDR3 DNA reads as TGTGCCAGCAGCTTGGGAGGGGGACAGACCTATGGCTACACCTTC.

Concerning this clonotype itself: Relative to the germline gene, one junction end is altered; a read error may explain this. V is TRBV14 and J is TRBJ2-5, with D maybe TRBD1 (5 bases). The germline V gene has CDR1 SGHDN and CDR2 FVKESK. This CDR3 is 13 amino acids long. In nucleotides, the CDR3 is TGTGTCAGCAGCCAAGTTGTTACAGGGACCCAGTACTTC. Translation: CVSSQVVTGTQYF.

The J gene is TRBJ1-1, the V gene TRBV7-2; D possibly corresponds to TRBD1 (5 bases). Deletions cut 5 bases from V and 0 bases from J, with 25 bases between. In germline, CDR1 is SGHTA, CDR2 FQGNSA. The CDR3 is 19 amino acids. CDR3 sequence (DNA): TGTGCCAGCAGCCTAGATATCGGAGGGAGTACAGGTATGAACACTGAAGCTTTCTTT. Translation: CASSLDIGGSTGMNTEAFF.

This clonotype has at least ten counts. The chain is built from TRBV20-1 and TRBJ1-2; a weak D match, TRBD1 (6 bases). Between the trimmed V and J ends, which lost 6 bases and 2 bases, there was a span of 10 bases. The CDR3 contains 12 residues. Germline loops: CDR1 DFQATT, CDR2 SNEGSKA (reference sequence). The CDR3 sequence: CSASRGNYGYTF. In DNA, the CDR3 is TGCAGTGCCAGCAGGGGAAACTATGGCTACACCTTC.